These 7 T cell receptor beta chains originate from one sample sequenced in a study of cytomegalovirus exposure and HLA in healthy donors. PCR used 60 Vbeta primers and 13 Jbeta primers. Using immunoSEQ multiplex PCR, the repertoire was profiled, and TCRdb retains in-frame clones only, with some absent. The table lists around 150,000 clones, around three quarters of them singletons. The sequenced sample consisted of PBMCs. The origin of the receptors is a man aged 35-49 years in good health and CMV-seropositive.

The chain employs TRBV27 and TRBJ1-3, with a weak D call TRBD1 (6 bases). There are 16 residues in the CDR3. Germline-derived CDR1 and CDR2 are MNHEY and SMNVEV (reference sequence). V dropped 5 bases and J dropped 0 bases, with 14 bases sitting between them. The CDR3 DNA follows: TGTGCCAGCAGTAAATCGACAGGAAGCTCTGGAAACACCATATATTTT. Its protein product is CASSKSTGSSGNTIYF.

V gene TRBV6-5 combines with J gene TRBJ1-1; unclear D gene. The CDR3 loop spans 11 amino acids. Germline CDR1 MNHEY, CDR2 SVGAGI. V dropped 2 bases and J dropped 6 bases, with 4 bases sitting between them. In DNA form, the CDR3 reads TGTGCCAGCAGTTACCAGGCTGAAGCTTTCTTT. This encodes CASSYQAEAFF.

The chain links TRBV7-2 to TRBJ1-1, with D perhaps matching TRBD1 (6 bases). Between the trimmed V and J ends, which lost 5 bases and 3 bases, there was a span of 13 bases. The germline V gene encodes CDR1 SGHTA and CDR2 FQGNSA. CDR3 length: 14 amino acids. CDR3 nucleotide sequence: TGTGCCAGCAGCCGCCGGGCAGGGGACACTGAAGCTTTCTTT. Translation gives CASSRRAGDTEAFF.

The genes are TRBV9 and TRBJ1-5, with D unresolved. The V gene lost 3 bases and the J gene lost 1 base, with 14 bases spanning the gap. The germline gives CDR1 SGDLS, CDR2 YYNGEE. This CDR3 region has 16 residues. The CDR3 is CASSASGNTSNQPQHF. Here the CDR3 DNA reads TGTGCCAGCAGCGCCTCCGGGAACACAAGCAATCAGCCCCAGCATTTT.

The chain is built from TRBV29-1 and TRBJ2-5; D is perhaps TRBD2 (6 bases). Germline loops: CDR1 SQVTM, CDR2 ANQGSEA. V gave up 3 bases and J gave up 4 bases, with 12 bases separating them. There are 13 residues in the CDR3. In nucleotides, the CDR3 is TGCAGCGTTGAGGAGGGTCGGGGAGAGACCCAGTACTTC. It specifies CSVEEGRGETQYF.

The rearrangement joins TRBV28 to TRBJ2-2; no firm D call. V shed 1 base and J shed 7 bases, with 4 bases lying between them. The CDR3 length is 12 residues. Germline V gene lookup returns CDR1 MDHEN and CDR2 SYDVKM. Written as DNA, the CDR3 is TGTGCCAGCAGTTTATTGTACGGGGAGCTGTTTTTT. It specifies CASSLLYGELFF.

This rearrangement joins TRBV29-1 to TRBJ2-3, with TRBD1 matching over 8 bases. CDR1 SQVTM and CDR2 ANQGSEA come from the germline V gene. V trimming: 7 bases; J trimming: 4 bases; junction bases outside the gene matches: 7. The CDR3 is made up of 13 amino acids. In DNA, the CDR3 is TGCAGCGCGGACAGGGTCTATGCAGATACGCAGTATTTT. This encodes CSADRVYADTQYF.